Listed below are T cell receptor beta chains from one sample, sequenced in a study of regulatory T cells in long-lasting Graves disease. TCRdb re-analysed the multiplex PCR reads in MiXCR, keeping a single row per CDR3 protein. This sample yields under 500,000 distinct CDR3 sequences, of which about 20% are seen a single time; less than 9% belongs to the top ten. Material: peripheral blood mononuclear cells (PBMCs), obtained when the disease was refractory, from a patient treated with antithyroid drugs. The receptors were gathered from a female donor with Graves disease. The CDR3 runs from the conserved cysteine through the conserved F or W. Each record gives: V gene, J gene, D gene, clone size, CDR3 DNA, CDR3 protein. D genes are given only for firm matches. The size field is filled for only some rows; it gives once, few, many or a size class.

v_call: TRBV12-3/TRBV12-4; j_call: TRBJ1-2; d_call: .; clone_size: many; cdr3_nt: TGTGCCAGCAGTTTAGCGCCAGGGACGGGGGGCTACACCTTC; cdr3_aa: CASSLAPGTGGYTF
v_call: TRBV7-2; j_call: TRBJ2-4; d_call: .; clone_size: .; cdr3_nt: TGTGCCAGCAGCCACAGTTCCTCGGGAAACATTCAGTACTTC; cdr3_aa: CASSHSSSGNIQYF
v_call: TRBV18; j_call: TRBJ2-2; d_call: .; clone_size: many; cdr3_nt: TGTGCCAGCTCACCACGGGCCAAGGGCACCGGGGAGCTGTTTTTT; cdr3_aa: CASSPRAKGTGELFF
v_call: TRBV15; j_call: TRBJ2-1; d_call: .; clone_size: .; cdr3_nt: TGTGCCACCAGCAAACTAGGGACCGTTGTTTTTCGGGAGCAGTTCTTC; cdr3_aa: CATSKLGTVVFREQFF
v_call: TRBV7-3; j_call: TRBJ2-7; d_call: TRBD2; clone_size: many; cdr3_nt: TGTGCCAGCAGCGGACCGGGACTAGCGATGTACGAGCAGTACTTC; cdr3_aa: CASSGPGLAMYEQYF
v_call: TRBV9; j_call: TRBJ2-7; d_call: TRBD2; clone_size: .; cdr3_nt: TGTGCCAGCAGCGTAGCGGGGACTAGCGGGAGCTACGAGCAGTACTTC; cdr3_aa: CASSVAGTSGSYEQYF
v_call: TRBV6-2/TRBV6-3; j_call: TRBJ1-1; d_call: TRBD1; clone_size: few; cdr3_nt: TGTGCCAGCAGTTACCCCCCGAAGGGCACAGGGGGGACTGAAGCTTTCTTT; cdr3_aa: CASSYPPKGTGGTEAFF
v_call: TRBV6-9; j_call: TRBJ2-2; d_call: .; clone_size: many; cdr3_nt: TGTGCCAGCAGTTACCAGGACACCGGGGAGCTGTTTTTT; cdr3_aa: CASSYQDTGELFF
v_call: TRBV19; j_call: TRBJ2-2; d_call: .; clone_size: few; cdr3_nt: TGTGCCAGTAGTATAGGGAGCCGGGAGCTGTTTTTT; cdr3_aa: CASSIGSRELFF
v_call: TRBV6-6; j_call: TRBJ2-1; d_call: .; clone_size: once; cdr3_nt: TGTGCCAGCAGTTACTCGACGGGGGAACCTAAAGCCTCCTACAATGAGCAGTTCTTC; cdr3_aa: CASSYSTGEPKASYNEQFF
v_call: TRBV3-1; j_call: TRBJ2-3; d_call: .; clone_size: once; cdr3_nt: TGTGCCAGCAGCCAGGGGATTCGAAATACGCAGTATTTT; cdr3_aa: CASSQGIRNTQYF
v_call: TRBV19; j_call: TRBJ1-1; d_call: .; clone_size: .; cdr3_nt: TGTGCCAGTACCGCCGCAACAGGGTACACTGAAGCTTTCTTT; cdr3_aa: CASTAATGYTEAFF
v_call: TRBV12-3/TRBV12-4; j_call: TRBJ1-5; d_call: TRBD1; clone_size: many; cdr3_nt: TGTGCCAGCAGTCCTTTACAGGGGGAGCCCCAGCATTTT; cdr3_aa: CASSPLQGEPQHF
v_call: TRBV6-1; j_call: TRBJ1-1; d_call: .; clone_size: .; cdr3_nt: TGTGCCAGCAGGCTAGGGGGAAAAGCTTTCTTT; cdr3_aa: CASRLGGKAFF
v_call: TRBV20-1; j_call: TRBJ1-6; d_call: .; clone_size: many; cdr3_nt: TGCAGCGCCGGAAGGGGAGGGAATTCACCCCTCCACTTT; cdr3_aa: CSAGRGGNSPLHF